This T cell receptor beta chain was identified in a study of blood T cell repertoires in COVID-19. The overall study: Donors in the United States, Italy and Spain gave samples during acute or convalescent COVID-19.

The germline V gene has CDR1 LGHDT and CDR2 YNNKEL (reference sequence). This CDR3 spans 13 amino acids. V shed 5 bases and J shed 7 bases, with 12 bases lying between them. Methods used by the authors: Nucleated cell counts were estimated from reference gene primer amplification. TCRdb's copy holds only in-frame clones and misses some; the assay was immunoSEQ multiplex PCR. The DNA was the basis for D and trimming; V, J and clone size are from that table. This table has 200,000 or so clones, 84% appearing once. Sequencing was done on a sample of peripheral blood. The chain combines TRBV3-1 (or the pseudogene TRBV3-2) with TRBJ1-5; no clear D gene. The source of this sequence is a woman in her sixties or seventies who had recovered from COVID-19. CDR3 DNA sequence: TGTGCCAGCAGCGTACGCCTAGACCAGCCCCAGCATTTT. Its protein is CASSVRLDQPQHF.